This T cell receptor beta chain was captured by sequencing in a study of technical replicates of blood from several donors. This CDR3 region has 16 residues. Germline CDR1 and CDR2: MGHRA and YSYEKL. V was cut by 0 bases and J by 3 bases, with 12 bases left in between. TCRdb keeps only in-frame clones here, not all; method: immunoSEQ multiplex PCR. The sample shows about 14,000 clones, more than 80% of them seen only once. V is TRBV4-1 and J is TRBJ2-1, with a weak D call TRBD2 (7 bases). The sample taken for sequencing was PBMCs. The TCR comes from a human donor in good health. CDR3 protein: CASSQEGGAGYNEQFF. CDR3 in DNA: TGCGCCAGCAGCCAAGAGGGGGGGGCTGGCTACAATGAGCAGTTCTTC.